The present T cell receptor beta chain was sequenced within a study of beta chain features in type 1 diabetes. The table lists this clone with many counts. Its antigen is currently unknown. Expressed TCRB transcripts got sequenced, as all isolated RNA was reverse transcribed. Assay used: immunoSEQ multiplex PCR; TCRdb lists only in-frame clones, some missing. The sample lists some 370,000 clones, 9.6% occurring once. Overall study findings and caveats: The study found moderately but significantly shorter TCRB CDR3s in all four CD4+ subsets of Type 1 diabetes patients. A cDNA-based sequencing approach could over-represent cells with high TCR expression.

J gave up 9 bases and V 4 bases, and 9 bases lay outside the gene matches. This CDR3 region has 15 residues. The V gene's germline CDR1 is MDHEN and CDR2 SYDVKM. On average, the one heparinised blood draw given by each donor was approximately 0.12 L. The source material was central memory CD4+ T cells from blood. This sequence originates from a man aged 25 to 40 with type 1 diabetes. The chain is built from TRBV28 and TRBJ2-4; the match to TRBD2 covers 10 bases. Written as DNA, the CDR3 is TGTGCCAGCAGTTCCCATGCCGGGACTAGCGTCATTCAGTACTTC. Residues: CASSSHAGTSVIQYF.